The TCR beta chain described here comes from a study of CD8+ T cells in alopecia areata. Study-wide background: Each of the treated patients was given oral tofacitinib, 5 to 10 mg twice daily, for moderate-to-severe alopecia areata.

As the sequencing template, cDNA was produced by extracting RNA and reverse transcribing it. Using immunoSEQ multiplex PCR, the repertoire was profiled, and TCRdb retains in-frame clones only, with some absent. The data contain some 180,000 clones, roughly 63% of them singletons. This CDR3 contains 12 residues. J lost 10 bases, V lost 6 bases, and 6 bases had no gene match. The germline V gene has CDR1 MNHNS and CDR2 SASEGT. The chain couples TRBV6-1 to TRBJ2-1, with TRBD1 matching over 7 bases. This receptor was taken from a human donor with alopecia areata. The source was CD4+ T cells sorted from blood, collected at week 0. CDR3 loop: CASRRQGREQFF. The CDR3 nucleotides are TGTGCCAGCAGGCGACAGGGTCGGGAGCAGTTCTTC.